Listed here is a single T cell receptor (beta chain). This clone appeared a single time. Its antigen remains unidentified. No qualities accompany the bases; no much larger clone lies one base away. The source of the sample is a study of control samples from healthy donors and cancer patients (dated by TCRdb to about 2020). Taken from cysteine to phenylalanine, the CDR3 has 15 residues. Just the 45-base CDR3 DNA is kept, in frame starting at base 1. V and J are trimmed by 4 bases and 4 bases, and the gene matches miss 6 bases of the junction. From the germline V gene, CDR1 is SGHRS and CDR2 is YFSETQ. The library was prepared using the immunoSEQ multiplex PCR assay. The immuneACCESS repertoire file appears here via TCRdb, limited to in-frame rearrangements. These files lack a portion of the clones; in checked studies, under half of the deficit traces to unresolved V genes, and the cause of the others is not known. Counted in this sample were 75,000 or so clones; approximately 89% of them appeared once. The top ten clones comprise roughly 6% of the sample.

The chain joins TRBV5-1 to TRBJ1-1, and 11 junctional nucleotides match TRBD1. The origin of this receptor is a man aged 60-69 years with colorectal cancer. Source material: PBMCs. The DNA sequence follows: TGCGCCAGCAGCAACCGGGACAGGGGGTTCACTGAAGCTTTCTTT. This translates into CASSNRDRGFTEAFF.